These 18 T cell receptor beta chains came from one sample sequenced in a study of T cells after somatic rescue of genetic block. Sequencing used immunoSEQ multiplex PCR; TCRdb keeps in-frame clones, though not all of them. This table has 110,000 or so clones, 80% to 95% appearing once. The sample was peripheral blood mononuclear cells (PBMCs). The source of these receptors is a woman aged 18-30 years.

The chain carries TRBV19 and TRBJ2-2; TRBD2 aligns across 9 bases. Germline CDR1 reads LNHDA; CDR2 reads SQIVND (reference sequence). The ends lost 3 bases at V and 3 bases at J; junction bases unmatched: 17. The CDR3 length is 20 residues. CDR3 protein: CASSIARGLARGWDTGELFF. CDR3 coding DNA: TGTGCCAGTAGTATTGCCCGGGGACTAGCCCGGGGGTGGGACACCGGGGAGCTGTTTTTT.

The J gene is TRBJ2-7, the V gene TRBV6-6; D call uncertain. Per germline, CDR1 MNHNY and CDR2 SVGAGI (reference sequence). With 4 bases removed from V and 5 bases from J, the gap between germline ends came to 12 bases. CDR3 size: 13 residues. In DNA, the CDR3 is TGTGCCAGCAGTTCGGACCCGTCTAACGAGCAGTACTTC. Protein product: CASSSDPSNEQYF.

V gene TRBV7-2 combines with J gene TRBJ2-5; 10 bases agree with TRBD2. The CDR3 covers 14 residues. The germline V gene encodes CDR1 SGHTA and CDR2 FQGNSA. The V segment lost 5 bases and the J segment 4 bases; nucleotides outside the gene matches: 4. CDR3 sequence reads: CASSPSGGRETQYF. The CDR3, as DNA: TGTGCCAGCAGCCCTAGCGGGGGACGAGAGACCCAGTACTTC.

V and J are TRBV18 and TRBJ2-3; unclear D gene. From germline, CDR1 is KGHSH and CDR2 LQKENI. Trimming cost V 4 bases and J 6 bases, with 5 bases left between them. The CDR3 consists of 11 residues. The CDR3 DNA reads as TGTGCCAGCTCACGAGGCGATACGCAGTATTTT. Its protein is CASSRGDTQYF.

The chain links TRBV6-1 to TRBJ1-2; TRBD1 is a possible D gene (6 bases). Germline values: CDR1 MNHNS, CDR2 SASEGT. The CDR3 is 16 residues long. V lost 3 bases to trimming and J lost 1 base, with 15 bases between them. In DNA form, the CDR3 reads TGTGCCAGCAGTGAGGGGGTTGGACAGAATAACTATGGCTACACCTTC. Its protein is CASSEGVGQNNYGYTF.

This clone was seen just once. The V call is TRBV6-6, the J call TRBJ1-1; TRBD1 aligns across 7 bases. From germline, CDR1 is MNHNY and CDR2 SVGAGI (reference sequence). The CDR3 has 11 residues. After removal of 6 bases from V and 8 bases from J, the junction contained 3 bases not matched to a gene. CDR3 amino acids: CASSTGEEAFF. The CDR3 coding sequence is TGTGCCAGCAGCACAGGGGAAGAAGCTTTCTTT.

The chain links TRBV15 to TRBJ2-1, with 11 bases aligning to TRBD2. The CDR3 consists of 13 residues. Germline CDR1 and CDR2: LNHNV and YYDKDF (reference sequence). Trimming removed 1 base from V and 12 bases from J; junction bases left unmatched: 2. The CDR3 is CATSRGSGGAQFF. CDR3 nucleotides: TGTGCCACCAGCAGAGGTAGCGGGGGGGCGCAGTTCTTC.

V is TRBV13 and J is TRBJ1-5; D is undetermined. The V and J ends lost 3 bases and 3 bases respectively, with 9 bases between them. This CDR3 has 14 amino acids. Per the germline V gene, CDR1 is PRHDT and CDR2 is FYEKMQ (reference sequence). As DNA, the CDR3 is TGTGCCAGCAGCTTCGGACGGCACAATCAGCCCCAGCATTTT. It codes for CASSFGRHNQPQHF.

This chain's CDR3 is CAWSPGRGPTDTQYF. The DNA for the CDR3 is TGTGCCTGGAGCCCCGGGCGGGGGCCCACAGATACGCAGTATTTT. The genes are TRBV30 and TRBJ2-3, with D tentatively TRBD2 (7 bases). Germline loops: CDR1 GTSNPN, CDR2 SVGIG (reference sequence). The CDR3 is 15 amino acids. V was trimmed by 3 bases and J by 2 bases, leaving 15 bases between them. Complete variable domain (other parts from reference TRBV30 and TRBJ2-3): SQTIHQWPATLVQPVGSPLSLECTVEGTSNPNLYWYRQAAGRGLQLLFYSVGIGQISSEVPQNLSASRPQDRQFILSSKKLLLSDSGFYLCAWSPGRGPTDTQYFGPGTRLTVL.

V gene TRBV12-5 combines with J gene TRBJ2-7; maybe TRBD1 (5 bases). The CDR3 is made up of 14 amino acids. Germline assignment: CDR1 LGHNT and CDR2 FRNRAP. Trimming left V 1 base short and J 0 bases short, with 7 bases between. CDR3 in amino acids: CASGLDRSSYEQYF. In DNA form, the CDR3 reads TGTGCTAGTGGTTTGGACAGGAGCTCCTACGAGCAGTACTTC.

The chain uses TRBV6-6 and TRBJ1-1, with D perhaps TRBD1 (5 bases). Germline CDR1 MNHNY, CDR2 SVGAGI (reference sequence). The V gene lost 6 bases and the J gene lost 5 bases, with 16 bases spanning the gap. This CDR3 is built from 14 residues. The CDR3 here is CASRLGHQGTEAFF. Here the CDR3 DNA reads TGTGCCAGCAGGCTTGGACACCAAGGGACTGAAGCTTTCTTT.

The chain links TRBV5-1 to TRBJ2-7; 7 bases map to TRBD2. The CDR3 spans 18 residues. Losses at the gene ends were 1 base for V and 1 base for J; bases not matched to a gene: 14. The germline V gene encodes CDR1 SGHRS and CDR2 YFSETQ. The CDR3 here is CASSLSDVAAGESYEQYF. CDR3 nucleotides: TGCGCCAGCAGCTTGTCCGACGTTGCTGCGGGGGAGTCCTACGAGCAGTACTTC. Combining the CDR3 with reference TRBV5-1 and TRBJ2-7 gives the whole variable domain KAGVTQTPRYLIKTRGQQVTLSCSPISGHRSVSWYQQTPGQGLQFLFEYFSETQRNKGNFPGRFSGRQFSNSRSEMNVSTLELGDSALYLCASSLSDVAAGESYEQYFGPGTRLTVT.

The rearrangement uses TRBV6-5 and TRBJ1-3, with 7 nucleotides matching TRBD1. Germline assignment: CDR1 MNHEY and CDR2 SVGAGI. The CDR3 runs 15 residues. V lost 2 bases and J lost 3; bases outside the gene matches: 4. This CDR3 reads CASSYAGGVGNTIYF. CDR3 coding DNA: TGTGCCAGCAGTTACGCAGGGGGTGTTGGAAACACCATATATTTT.

The chain carries TRBV2 and TRBJ1-5; D is perhaps TRBD1 (6 bases). Germline V gene sequence: CDR1 SNHLY, CDR2 FYNNEI. Between the trimmed V and J ends, which lost 5 bases and 0 bases, there was a span of 8 bases. This CDR3 has 14 amino acids. DNA of the CDR3: TGTGCCAGCAGTTGGACAGCTAGCAATCAGCCCCAGCATTTT. Translating it yields CASSWTASNQPQHF.

This clone has more than one count but fewer than ten. The chain joins TRBV30 to TRBJ1-1; D not resolved. CDR1 GTSNPN and CDR2 SVGIG come from the germline V gene (reference sequence). The V end was cut by 3 bases, the J end by 5 bases, with 10 bases between. This CDR3 comprises 12 residues. The CDR3 coding sequence is TGTGCCTGGAGCCCCGGGCGAACTGAAGCTTTCTTT. Encoded protein: CAWSPGRTEAFF.

The V call is TRBV9, the J call TRBJ1-1; D remains unclear. V was trimmed by 0 bases and J by 6 bases, leaving 15 bases between them. Germline V gene data show CDR1 as SGDLS and CDR2 as YYNGEE. This CDR3 contains 15 residues. Written as DNA, the CDR3 is TGTGCCAGCAGCGTAGTTCCCTCCTGGGGAGCTGAAGCTTTCTTT. Translating it yields CASSVVPSWGAEAFF.

The chain couples TRBV30 to TRBJ1-1, with unresolved D. Looked up from germline, CDR1 is GTSNPN and CDR2 is SVGIG (reference sequence). There are 11 residues in the CDR3. The CDR3 spells CGGKLNTEAFF. CDR3 DNA sequence: TGTGGAGGGAAACTGAACACTGAAGCTTTCTTT.

This clone occurred once. V and J are TRBV7-2 and TRBJ1-1; weak D call: TRBD1 (5 bases). Germline-derived CDR1 and CDR2 are SGHTA and FQGNSA. Trimming cost V 3 bases and J 10 bases, with 15 bases left between them. This CDR3 has 13 amino acids. The CDR3 protein is CASSFGGAAGAFF. For the CDR3, the DNA is TGTGCCAGCAGCTTCGGCGGGGCCGCCGGAGCTTTCTTT.